This T cell receptor beta chain originates from a study of blood T cell repertoires in COVID-19. Sequencing was performed with immunoSEQ multiplex PCR; in TCRdb, only in-frame clones are kept and a portion is missing. The table lists fewer than 100,000 clones, 80% of them singletons. Input material: peripheral blood. The sequence derives from a woman between 65 and 79 years old with acute or convalescent COVID-19.

CDR3 residues: CATSRDPGEKLFF. In DNA, the CDR3 is TGTGCCACCAGCAGAGACCCGGGGGAAAAACTGTTTTTT. This chain links TRBV15 with TRBJ1-4; D remains unclear. The CDR3 runs to 13 residues. V lost 0 bases to trimming and J lost 8 bases, with 7 bases between them. Germline V gene sequence: CDR1 LNHNV, CDR2 YYDKDF (reference sequence). The full variable domain, completed using reference TRBV15 and TRBJ1-4, is DAMVIQNPRYQVTQFGKPVTLSCSQTLNHNVMYWYQQKSSQAPKLLFHYYDKDFNNEADTPDNFQSRRPNTSFCFLDIRSPGLGDTAMYLCATSRDPGEKLFFGSGTQLSVL.